This TCR beta chain was retrieved from a study of blood T cells in healthy people across ages. Findings and limits, study-wide: In these data, TCR beta diversity tracked strongly with naive T cell percentage.

Next came a second PCR, run for about 7 to 12 cycles, which used a sample-barcoded 5' primer along with a J-beta primer mix. Using its own MiXCR run on the 5' RACE reads, TCRdb lists one record per CDR3 protein. Of around 1,500,000 distinct CDR3 sequences in the sample, roughly 40% were seen once. The CDR3 is 15 amino acids. Trimming at V came to 8 bases and at J to 12 bases, leaving 20 bases not matched to a gene. The germline V gene has CDR1 MNHNY and CDR2 SVGAGI (reference sequence). This clonotype was counted once. Its target is not known. Samples each had at least 5.5 micrograms of total RNA extracted.

Material for sequencing was blood. The genes are TRBV6-6 and TRBJ1-2, with 8 bases lining up with TRBD1. This TCR was recovered from a woman between 18 and 29 years old in good health. Here the CDR3 reads CASRTRQGRDSLHTF. The CDR3 DNA reads TGTGCCAGCCGGACAAGACAGGGGCGGGATTCGCTCCACACCTTC.